Below, one TCR beta chain is given with its context. In the original processing: From reference gene primer amplification, estimates of nucleated cell counts were derived. This table comes from immunoSEQ multiplex PCR, and its TCRdb copy is limited to in-frame clones, with some not included. V and J calls and clone size come straight from that table; D and trimming were deduced from the DNA. Among around 50,000 clones listed, approximately 78% were seen once. These data come from a study of blood T cell repertoires in COVID-19. Looking at the study overall: Italy, Spain and the United States were the sources of the convalescent and acute COVID-19 samples. Sample material is recorded as cDNA or gDNA derived from T cells, B-cell-depleted T cells, or PBMCs.

The germline V gene has CDR1 MNHEY and CDR2 SVGEGT. The V gene end was trimmed by 6 bases and the J gene end by 9 bases; junction bases not matched to a gene: 14. The CDR3 sequence is 16 residues long. Sequenced material: peripheral blood. V is TRBV6-2 or TRBV6-3 and J is TRBJ2-1, with 10 bases matching TRBD1. The TCR originated in a woman aged 80 or over with acute or convalescent COVID-19. CDR3 DNA: TGTGCCAGCAGCCCTACCCGGGACAGGGGTATTATTGAGCAGTTCTTC. Translation gives CASSPTRDRGIIEQFF.